A selection of T cell receptor beta chains follows, all from one sample in a study of cytomegalovirus exposure and HLA in healthy donors. Measured with immunoSEQ multiplex PCR; TCRdb has only the in-frame clones, and not every one. The sample includes some 250,000 clones, 90% of them seen just once. Sequencing was carried out using PBMCs. The source of these receptors is a woman younger than 35 in good health and CMV-seronegative. The CDR3 runs from the conserved cysteine through the conserved F or W. A D gene is named only where the DNA matches it firmly. Clone size appears in some rows only: once, few, many, or a class for an expanded clone.

CDR3aa: CASRKKGGGTYNEQFF
CDR3nt: TGTGCCAGCAGAAAAAAGGGCGGGGGGACGTACAATGAGCAGTTCTTC
d_gene: TRBD2
abundance: -
v_gene: TRBV7-2
j_gene: TRBJ2-1

CDR3aa: CAIQTATNEKLFF
CDR3nt: TGTGCCATACAGACAGCAACTAATGAAAAACTGTTTTTT
d_gene: -
abundance: -
v_gene: TRBV10-3
j_gene: TRBJ1-4

CDR3aa: CASSLSQNTGELFF
CDR3nt: TGTGCCAGCAGCTTAAGCCAGAACACCGGGGAGCTGTTTTTT
d_gene: -
abundance: -
v_gene: TRBV7-8
j_gene: TRBJ2-2

CDR3aa: CAWSARGNEKLFF
CDR3nt: TGTGCCTGGAGTGCAAGGGGGAATGAAAAACTGTTTTTT
d_gene: -
abundance: -
v_gene: TRBV30
j_gene: TRBJ1-4

CDR3aa: CASSLGTRSGELFF
CDR3nt: TGTGCCAGCAGTCTCGGGACTAGATCCGGGGAGCTGTTTTTT
d_gene: TRBD2
abundance: -
v_gene: TRBV27
j_gene: TRBJ2-2

CDR3aa: CASSDAGGLLSGNTIYF
CDR3nt: TGTGCCAGCAGTGACGCGGGGGGCCTACTATCTGGAAACACCATATATTTT
d_gene: -
abundance: once
v_gene: TRBV6-1
j_gene: TRBJ1-3

CDR3aa: CASSSHRVNTEAFF
CDR3nt: TGTGCCAGCAGCTCGCACAGGGTGAACACTGAAGCTTTCTTT
d_gene: -
abundance: -
v_gene: TRBV7-2
j_gene: TRBJ1-1

CDR3aa: CASTESPGQFF
CDR3nt: TGTGCCAGTACCGAAAGCCCCGGGCAGTTCTTC
d_gene: -
abundance: -
v_gene: TRBV19
j_gene: TRBJ2-1

CDR3aa: CASSLNLQGPFF
CDR3nt: TGTGCCAGCAGCTTGAATTTACAGGGCCCGTTCTTC
d_gene: -
abundance: -
v_gene: TRBV5-4
j_gene: TRBJ2-1

CDR3aa: CASSERAYGYTF
CDR3nt: TGTGCCAGCAGTGAACGAGCCTATGGCTACACCTTC
d_gene: -
abundance: -
v_gene: TRBV6-1
j_gene: TRBJ1-2

CDR3aa: CASSFGGQETQYF
CDR3nt: TGTGCCAGCAGCTTCGGCGGGCAAGAGACCCAGTACTTC
d_gene: -
abundance: -
v_gene: TRBV7-8
j_gene: TRBJ2-5

CDR3aa: CASRTQQGVLGSPLHF
CDR3nt: TGTGCCAGCAGGACACAACAGGGGGTACTAGGTTCACCCCTCCACTTT
d_gene: TRBD1
abundance: -
v_gene: TRBV27
j_gene: TRBJ1-6

CDR3aa: CASSYAGYETEAFF
CDR3nt: TGTGCCAGCAGTTATGCAGGGTATGAGACTGAAGCTTTCTTT
d_gene: -
abundance: -
v_gene: TRBV6-5
j_gene: TRBJ1-1

CDR3aa: CASTAFLGEQFF
CDR3nt: TGTGCCAGCACCGCATTCCTAGGTGAGCAGTTCTTC
d_gene: -
abundance: -
v_gene: TRBV27
j_gene: TRBJ2-1

CDR3aa: CASSERAGASTDTQYF
CDR3nt: TGTGCCAGCAGTGAACGAGCGGGGGCTAGCACAGATACGCAGTATTTT
d_gene: TRBD2
abundance: -
v_gene: TRBV2
j_gene: TRBJ2-3

CDR3aa: CASSIEGRSNEKLFF
CDR3nt: TGTGCCAGTAGTATAGAGGGCAGATCAAATGAAAAACTGTTTTTT
d_gene: -
abundance: -
v_gene: TRBV19
j_gene: TRBJ1-4

CDR3aa: CASSSLGDTQYF
CDR3nt: TGTGCCAGCAGCTCACTAGGAGATACGCAGTATTTT
d_gene: -
abundance: -
v_gene: TRBV11-2
j_gene: TRBJ2-3

CDR3aa: CASSSRDTGELFF
CDR3nt: TGTGCCAGCAGTTCCAGGGACACCGGGGAGCTGTTTTTT
d_gene: -
abundance: -
v_gene: TRBV27
j_gene: TRBJ2-2

CDR3aa: CASSLSRQAEKLFF
CDR3nt: TGTGCCAGCAGTTTATCCCGACAGGCTGAAAAACTGTTTTTT
d_gene: -
abundance: -
v_gene: TRBV27
j_gene: TRBJ1-4

CDR3aa: CASSIPGQGNTIYF
CDR3nt: TGTGCCAGTAGTATCCCGGGACAGGGAAACACCATATATTTT
d_gene: TRBD1
abundance: -
v_gene: TRBV19
j_gene: TRBJ1-3

CDR3aa: CASSQEPLAGGLTYEQYF
CDR3nt: TGCGCCAGCAGCCAAGAACCACTAGCGGGGGGCCTAACCTACGAGCAGTACTTC
d_gene: TRBD2
abundance: -
v_gene: TRBV4-1
j_gene: TRBJ2-7

CDR3aa: CAAEAGLAVLSYEQYF
CDR3nt: TGTGCCGCCGAAGCGGGACTAGCGGTTCTCTCCTACGAGCAGTACTTC
d_gene: TRBD2
abundance: -
v_gene: TRBV30
j_gene: TRBJ2-7

CDR3aa: CSARTGATGELFF
CDR3nt: TGCAGCGCCCGGACAGGGGCCACCGGGGAGCTGTTTTTT
d_gene: TRBD1
abundance: -
v_gene: TRBV29-1
j_gene: TRBJ2-2

CDR3aa: CASSPPNRAQLSGNTIYF
CDR3nt: TGTGCCAGCTCACCACCCAACAGGGCCCAGCTCTCTGGAAACACCATATATTTT
d_gene: -
abundance: -
v_gene: TRBV18
j_gene: TRBJ1-3

CDR3aa: CASSSTGQETQYF
CDR3nt: TGTGCCAGCAGTTCAACAGGCCAAGAGACCCAGTACTTC
d_gene: -
abundance: -
v_gene: TRBV28
j_gene: TRBJ2-5

CDR3aa: CASSSPTDKNIQYF
CDR3nt: TGTGCCAGCTCATCCCCCACAGACAAAAACATTCAGTACTTC
d_gene: -
abundance: -
v_gene: TRBV18
j_gene: TRBJ2-4

CDR3aa: CASSYSKDRGTYEQYF
CDR3nt: TGTGCCAGCAGTTACTCTAAGGACAGGGGGACCTACGAGCAGTACTTC
d_gene: TRBD1
abundance: -
v_gene: TRBV6-5
j_gene: TRBJ2-7

CDR3aa: CASSHRDRIGNTIYF
CDR3nt: TGTGCCAGCAGCCACCGGGACAGAATTGGAAACACCATATATTTT
d_gene: TRBD1
abundance: -
v_gene: TRBV11-2
j_gene: TRBJ1-3

CDR3aa: CASSLGGADTQYF
CDR3nt: TGTGCCAGCAGTCTAGGGGGCGCAGATACGCAGTATTTT
d_gene: TRBD1
abundance: -
v_gene: TRBV7-9
j_gene: TRBJ2-3

CDR3aa: CASSLGTSGRAGTYSTDTQYF
CDR3nt: TGTGCCAGCAGTCTCGGGACTAGCGGGAGGGCCGGCACTTATAGCACAGATACGCAGTATTTT
d_gene: TRBD2
abundance: -
v_gene: TRBV27
j_gene: TRBJ2-3

CDR3aa: CASAQGYEQYF
CDR3nt: TGTGCCAGTGCACAGGGCTACGAGCAGTACTTC
d_gene: -
abundance: -
v_gene: TRBV19
j_gene: TRBJ2-7

CDR3aa: CASSPRGQGLYNEQFF
CDR3nt: TGCGCCAGCAGCCCGCGGGGGCAGGGGCTTTACAATGAGCAGTTCTTC
d_gene: -
abundance: -
v_gene: TRBV4-3
j_gene: TRBJ2-1

CDR3aa: CAIRPGQGANGYTF
CDR3nt: TGTGCCATCAGGCCGGGACAGGGGGCCAATGGCTACACCTTC
d_gene: TRBD1
abundance: -
v_gene: TRBV10-3
j_gene: TRBJ1-2

CDR3aa: CASSPPGGLDGYTF
CDR3nt: TGTGCCAGCTCACCACCGGGGGGGTTGGATGGCTACACCTTC
d_gene: -
abundance: -
v_gene: TRBV18
j_gene: TRBJ1-2

CDR3aa: CASSQDRGYEQYF
CDR3nt: TGCGCCAGCAGCCAAGATCGGGGATACGAGCAGTACTTC
d_gene: -
abundance: -
v_gene: TRBV4-3
j_gene: TRBJ2-7

CDR3aa: CAIKDAGGLRNTEAFF
CDR3nt: TGTGCCATCAAAGACGCAGGGGGGTTACGGAACACTGAAGCTTTCTTT
d_gene: TRBD1
abundance: -
v_gene: TRBV10-3
j_gene: TRBJ1-1

CDR3aa: CASSVGTGADGYTF
CDR3nt: TGTGCCAGCAGCGTAGGAACAGGGGCGGATGGCTACACCTTC
d_gene: TRBD1
abundance: -
v_gene: TRBV9
j_gene: TRBJ1-2